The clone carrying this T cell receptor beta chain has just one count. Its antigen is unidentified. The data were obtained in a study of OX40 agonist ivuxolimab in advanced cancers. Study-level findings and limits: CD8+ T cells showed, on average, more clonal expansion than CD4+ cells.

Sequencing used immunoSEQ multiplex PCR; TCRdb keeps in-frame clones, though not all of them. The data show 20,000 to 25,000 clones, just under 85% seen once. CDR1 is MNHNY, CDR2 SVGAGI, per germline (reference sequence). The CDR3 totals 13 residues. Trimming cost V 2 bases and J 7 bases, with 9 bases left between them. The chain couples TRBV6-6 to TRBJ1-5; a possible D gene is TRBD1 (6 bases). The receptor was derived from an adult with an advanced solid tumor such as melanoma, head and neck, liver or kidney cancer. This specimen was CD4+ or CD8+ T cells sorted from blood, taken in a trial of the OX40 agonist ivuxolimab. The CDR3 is CASSYGGRQPQHF. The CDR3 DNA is TGTGCCAGCAGTTACGGGGGCAGACAGCCCCAGCATTTT.